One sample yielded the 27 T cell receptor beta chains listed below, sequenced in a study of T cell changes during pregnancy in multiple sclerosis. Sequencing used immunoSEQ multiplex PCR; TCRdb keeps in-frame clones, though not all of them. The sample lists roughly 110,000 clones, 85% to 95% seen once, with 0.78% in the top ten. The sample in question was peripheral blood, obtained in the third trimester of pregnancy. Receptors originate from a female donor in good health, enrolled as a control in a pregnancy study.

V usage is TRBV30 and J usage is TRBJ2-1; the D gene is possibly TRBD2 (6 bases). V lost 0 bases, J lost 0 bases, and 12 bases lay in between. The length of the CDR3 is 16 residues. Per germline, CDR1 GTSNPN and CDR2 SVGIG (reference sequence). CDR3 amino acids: CAWSVGAGASYNEQFF. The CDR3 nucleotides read TGTGCCTGGAGTGTTGGAGCGGGCGCCTCCTACAATGAGCAGTTCTTC.

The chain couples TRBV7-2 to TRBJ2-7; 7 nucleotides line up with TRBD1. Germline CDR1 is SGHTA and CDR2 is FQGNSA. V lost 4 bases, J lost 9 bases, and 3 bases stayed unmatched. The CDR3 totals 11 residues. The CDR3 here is CASSSTGRQYF. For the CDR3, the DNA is TGTGCCAGCAGCTCGACAGGGAGGCAGTACTTC.

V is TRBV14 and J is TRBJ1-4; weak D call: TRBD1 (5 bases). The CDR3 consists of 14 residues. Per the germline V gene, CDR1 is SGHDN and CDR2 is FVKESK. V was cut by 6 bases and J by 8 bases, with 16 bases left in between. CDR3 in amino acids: CASRSSGSYEKLFF. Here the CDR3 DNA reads TGTGCCAGCAGGTCCTCAGGGTCTTACGAAAAACTGTTTTTT.

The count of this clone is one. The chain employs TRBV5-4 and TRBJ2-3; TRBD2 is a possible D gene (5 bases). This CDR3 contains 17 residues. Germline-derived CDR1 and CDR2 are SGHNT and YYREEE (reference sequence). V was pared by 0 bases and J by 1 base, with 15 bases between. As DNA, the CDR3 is TGTGCCAGCAGCTTGGCCGGGATCCCCACCGGCACAGATACGCAGTATTTT. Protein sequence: CASSLAGIPTGTDTQYF.

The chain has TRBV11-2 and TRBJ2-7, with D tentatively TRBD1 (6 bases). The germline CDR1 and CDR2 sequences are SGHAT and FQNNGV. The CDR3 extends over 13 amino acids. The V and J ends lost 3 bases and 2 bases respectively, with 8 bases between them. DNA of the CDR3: TGTGCCAGCAGCTTCCGGGACACCTACGAGCAGTACTTC. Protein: CASSFRDTYEQYF.

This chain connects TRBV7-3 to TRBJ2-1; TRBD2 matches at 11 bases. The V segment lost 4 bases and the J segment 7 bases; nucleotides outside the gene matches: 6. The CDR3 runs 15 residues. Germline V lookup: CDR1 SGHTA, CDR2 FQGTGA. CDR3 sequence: CASSWGTSGVNEQFF. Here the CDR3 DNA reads TGTGCCAGCAGCTGGGGGACTAGCGGTGTGAATGAGCAGTTCTTC.

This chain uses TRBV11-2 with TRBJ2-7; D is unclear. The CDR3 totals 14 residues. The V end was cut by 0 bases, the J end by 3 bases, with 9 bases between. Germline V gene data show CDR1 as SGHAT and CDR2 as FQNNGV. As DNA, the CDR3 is TGTGCCAGCAGCTTAGATCGCCGGTTCTACGAGCAGTACTTC. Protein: CASSLDRRFYEQYF.

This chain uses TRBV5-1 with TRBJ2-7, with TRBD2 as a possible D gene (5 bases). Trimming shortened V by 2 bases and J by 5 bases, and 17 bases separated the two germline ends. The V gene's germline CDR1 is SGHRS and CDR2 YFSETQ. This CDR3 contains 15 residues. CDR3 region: CASSFRDGEGDEQYF. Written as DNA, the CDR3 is TGCGCCAGCAGCTTTCGCGACGGGGAAGGTGACGAGCAGTACTTC.

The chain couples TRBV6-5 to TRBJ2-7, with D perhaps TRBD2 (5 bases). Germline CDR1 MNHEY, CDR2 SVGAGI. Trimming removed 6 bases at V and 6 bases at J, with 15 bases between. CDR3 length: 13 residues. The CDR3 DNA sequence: TGTGCCAGCAGATTGGCCACCGCGGGCGAGCAGTACTTC. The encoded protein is CASRLATAGEQYF.

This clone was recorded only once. CDR3 in amino acids: CASSLRTVNTGELFF. CDR3 bases: TGTGCCAGCAGCTTAAGGACAGTAAACACCGGGGAGCTGTTTTTT. This chain connects TRBV11-3 to TRBJ2-2; D possibly corresponds to TRBD1 (6 bases). Trimming stripped 2 bases from V and 2 bases from J, with 9 bases between. The CDR3 runs 15 residues. Germline values: CDR1 SGHNT, CDR2 YENEEA.

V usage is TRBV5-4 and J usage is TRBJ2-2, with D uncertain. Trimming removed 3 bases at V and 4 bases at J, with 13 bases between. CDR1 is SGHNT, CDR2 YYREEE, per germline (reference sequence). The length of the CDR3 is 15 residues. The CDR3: CASSYAARSTGELFF. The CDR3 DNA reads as TGTGCCAGCAGCTATGCCGCACGGAGCACCGGGGAGCTGTTTTTT.

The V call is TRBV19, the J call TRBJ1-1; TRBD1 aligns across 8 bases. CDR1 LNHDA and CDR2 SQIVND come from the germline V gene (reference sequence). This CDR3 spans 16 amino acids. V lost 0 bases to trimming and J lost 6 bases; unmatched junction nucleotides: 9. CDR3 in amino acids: CASSIDRTGLVAEAFF. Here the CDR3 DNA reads TGTGCCAGTAGTATAGACCGGACAGGGCTAGTGGCTGAAGCTTTCTTT.

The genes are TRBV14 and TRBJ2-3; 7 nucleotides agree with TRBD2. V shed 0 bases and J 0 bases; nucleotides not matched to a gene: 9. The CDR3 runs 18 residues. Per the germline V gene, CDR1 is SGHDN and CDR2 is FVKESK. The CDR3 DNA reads TGTGCCAGCAGCCAAGATTGGGGGGGTACGACTAGCACAGATACGCAGTATTTT. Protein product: CASSQDWGGTTSTDTQYF.

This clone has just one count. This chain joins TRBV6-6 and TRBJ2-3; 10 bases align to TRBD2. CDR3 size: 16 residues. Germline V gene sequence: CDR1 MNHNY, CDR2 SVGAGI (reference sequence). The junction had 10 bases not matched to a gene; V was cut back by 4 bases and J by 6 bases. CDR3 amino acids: CASSSPLTSGQDTQYF. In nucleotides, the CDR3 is TGTGCCAGCAGTTCACCCCTGACTAGCGGGCAGGATACGCAGTATTTT.

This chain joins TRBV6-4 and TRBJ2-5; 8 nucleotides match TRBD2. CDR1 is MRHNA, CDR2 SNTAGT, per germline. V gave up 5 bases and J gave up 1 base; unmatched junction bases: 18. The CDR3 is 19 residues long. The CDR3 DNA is TGTGCCAGCAGTCCCCTGGGCGAGGGGGGCGGGGGGACCCAAGAGACCCAGTACTTC. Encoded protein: CASSPLGEGGGGTQETQYF.

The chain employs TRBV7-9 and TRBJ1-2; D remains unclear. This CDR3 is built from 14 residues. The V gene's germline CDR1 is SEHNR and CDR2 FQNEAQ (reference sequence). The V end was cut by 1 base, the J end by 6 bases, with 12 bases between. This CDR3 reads CASSLGVRGDGYTF. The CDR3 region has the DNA TGTGCCAGCAGCTTAGGGGTTAGAGGAGATGGCTACACCTTC.

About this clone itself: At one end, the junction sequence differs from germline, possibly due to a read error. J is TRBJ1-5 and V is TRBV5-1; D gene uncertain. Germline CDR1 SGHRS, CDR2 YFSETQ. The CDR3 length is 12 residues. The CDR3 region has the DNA TGTGCCAGCAGCGCCGGAGGTCAGCCCCAGCATTTT. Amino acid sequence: CASSAGGQPQHF.

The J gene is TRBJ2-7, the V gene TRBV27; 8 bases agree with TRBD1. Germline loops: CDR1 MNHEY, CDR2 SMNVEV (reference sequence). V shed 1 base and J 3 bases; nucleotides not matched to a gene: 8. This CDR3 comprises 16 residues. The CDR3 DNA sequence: TGTGCCAGCAGTTTATGGCGGACAGGGAAAATCTACGAGCAGTACTTC. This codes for CASSLWRTGKIYEQYF.

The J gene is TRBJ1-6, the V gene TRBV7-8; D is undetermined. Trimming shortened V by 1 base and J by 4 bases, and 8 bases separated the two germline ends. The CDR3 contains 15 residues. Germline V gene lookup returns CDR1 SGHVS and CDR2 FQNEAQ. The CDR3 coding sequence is TGTGCCAGCAGCTTAGTGTCGCAGTATAATTCACCCCTCCACTTT. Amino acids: CASSLVSQYNSPLHF.

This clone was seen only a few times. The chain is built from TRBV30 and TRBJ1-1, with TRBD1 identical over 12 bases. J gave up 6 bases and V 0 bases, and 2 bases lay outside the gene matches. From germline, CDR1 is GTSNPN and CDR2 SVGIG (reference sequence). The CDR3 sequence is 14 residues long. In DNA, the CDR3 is TGTGCCTGGAGTGTCGGGACAGGGGGCTCTGAAGCTTTCTTT. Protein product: CAWSVGTGGSEAFF.

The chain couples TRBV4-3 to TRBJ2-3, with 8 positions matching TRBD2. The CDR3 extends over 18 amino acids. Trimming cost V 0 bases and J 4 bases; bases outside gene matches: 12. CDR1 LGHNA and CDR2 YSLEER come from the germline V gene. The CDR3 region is CASSQDRNAGGLADTQYF. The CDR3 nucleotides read TGCGCCAGCAGCCAAGATCGTAACGCGGGGGGCCTCGCAGATACGCAGTATTTT.

This CDR3 reads CAWSVRGWTNYGYTF. The CDR3 DNA follows: TGTGCCTGGAGTGTACGGGGTTGGACTAACTATGGCTACACCTTC. V usage is TRBV30 and J usage is TRBJ1-2; D unclear. Germline CDR1 reads GTSNPN; CDR2 reads SVGIG (reference sequence). The CDR3 totals 15 residues. V lost 0 bases, J lost 0 bases, and 11 bases lay in between.

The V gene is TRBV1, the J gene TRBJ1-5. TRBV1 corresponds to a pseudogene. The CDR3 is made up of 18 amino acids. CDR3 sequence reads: CTSSLPPGGPDSNQPQHF. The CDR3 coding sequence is TGCACCAGCAGCCTGCCTCCGGGGGGGCCGGATAGCAATCAGCCCCAGCATTTT.

CDR3 amino acids: CASSQDFDSDSYEQYF. CDR3 DNA: TGCGCCAGCAGCCAAGATTTTGACAGTGATTCCTACGAGCAGTACTTC. V gene TRBV4-3 combines with J gene TRBJ2-7, with D tentatively TRBD1 (5 bases). Germline V gene data show CDR1 as LGHNA and CDR2 as YSLEER. The V gene lost 0 bases and the J gene lost 1 base, with 13 bases spanning the gap. The CDR3 loop spans 16 amino acids.

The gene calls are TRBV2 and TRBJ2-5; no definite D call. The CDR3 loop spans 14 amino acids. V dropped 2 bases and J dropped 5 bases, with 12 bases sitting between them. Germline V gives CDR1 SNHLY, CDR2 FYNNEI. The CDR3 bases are TGTGCCAGCAGTGAAAGGTCAAAAGCGGAGACCCAGTACTTC. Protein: CASSERSKAETQYF.

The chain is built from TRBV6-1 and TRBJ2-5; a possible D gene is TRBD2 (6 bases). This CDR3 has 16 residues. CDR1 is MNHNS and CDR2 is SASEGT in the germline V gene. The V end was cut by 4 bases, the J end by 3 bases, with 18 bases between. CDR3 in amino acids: CASSGTLWRGEETQYF. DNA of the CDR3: TGTGCCAGCAGTGGGACTCTGTGGCGGGGAGAAGAGACCCAGTACTTC.

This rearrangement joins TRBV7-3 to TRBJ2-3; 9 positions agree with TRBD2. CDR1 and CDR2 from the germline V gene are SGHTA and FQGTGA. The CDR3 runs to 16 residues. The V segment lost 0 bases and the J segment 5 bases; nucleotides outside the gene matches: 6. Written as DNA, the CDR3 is TGTGCCAGCAGCTTAACGGCGGGGGGGGAGGTAGATACGCAGTATTTT. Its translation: CASSLTAGGEVDTQYF. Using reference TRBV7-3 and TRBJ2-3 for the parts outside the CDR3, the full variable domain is GAGVSQTPSNKVTEKGKYVELRCDPISGHTALYWYRQSLGQGPEFLIYFQGTGAADDSGLPNDRFFAVRPEGSVSTLKIQRTERGDSAVYLCASSLTAGGEVDTQYFGPGTRLTVL.